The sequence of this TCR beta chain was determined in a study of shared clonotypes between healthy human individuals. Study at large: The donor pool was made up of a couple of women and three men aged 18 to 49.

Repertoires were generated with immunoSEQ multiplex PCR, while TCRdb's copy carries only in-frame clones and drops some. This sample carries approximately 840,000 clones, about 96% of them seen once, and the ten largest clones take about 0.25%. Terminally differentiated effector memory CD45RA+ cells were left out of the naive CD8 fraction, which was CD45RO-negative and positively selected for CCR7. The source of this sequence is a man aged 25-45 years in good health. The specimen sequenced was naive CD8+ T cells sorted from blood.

The CDR3 nucleotides are TGTGCCAGTAGTAGGGACAGGGGGACGGCTTTCTTT. Protein product: CASSRDRGTAFF. This rearrangement joins TRBV19 to TRBJ1-1; 11 nucleotides align to TRBD1. V lost 4 bases and J lost 11; bases outside the gene matches: 3. The germline V gene encodes CDR1 LNHDA and CDR2 SQIVND (reference sequence). This CDR3 is built from 12 residues.